The 17 T cell receptor beta chains reported below all come from one sample, sequenced in a study of cytomegalovirus exposure and HLA in healthy donors. 60 Vbeta and 13 Jbeta primers were used in PCR. Clones were sequenced by immunoSEQ multiplex PCR, and TCRdb holds only the in-frame ones, with some missing. The sample shows about 130,000 clones, around three quarters of them seen only once. The specimen was PBMCs. The receptors were gathered from a man aged 35 to 55 in good health and CMV-seronegative.

V and J are TRBV5-1 and TRBJ2-2, with TRBD1 matching 9 bases. Germline V CDR1 and CDR2: SGHRS, YFSETQ. The CDR3 covers 13 residues. Trimming cost V 4 bases and J 10 bases; bases outside gene matches: 5. The CDR3 DNA sequence: TGCGCCAGCAGCAGGACAGGGGAAGTGGAGCTGTTTTTT. This translates into CASSRTGEVELFF.

The chain is built from TRBV2 and TRBJ2-5; TRBD2 matches 9 bases. The J call may be incorrect, as the DNA end agrees better with TRBJ2-7. Germline CDR1 SNHLY, CDR2 FYNNEI. CDR3 length: 14 amino acids. The CDR3 protein is CASKPGLALYEQYF. The CDR3 region has the DNA TGTGCCAGCAAACCGGGACTAGCTCTTTACGAGCAGTACTTC.

This chain links TRBV27 with TRBJ2-5; 9 bases line up with TRBD2. The CDR3 runs 15 residues. The germline gives CDR1 MNHEY, CDR2 SMNVEV (reference sequence). V shed 5 bases, J shed 4 bases, and the junction held 8 bases outside the gene matches. The CDR3 reads CASSSPGRGGETQYF. CDR3 nucleotide sequence: TGTGCCAGCAGTAGCCCTGGGCGGGGGGGAGAGACCCAGTACTTC.

The chain employs TRBV29-1 and TRBJ1-1; D is undetermined. The CDR3 is 13 residues long. In germline, CDR1 is SQVTM, CDR2 ANQGSEA. Trimming took off 4 bases at V and 0 bases at J, with 9 bases between the two ends. The CDR3 DNA sequence: TGCAGCGTTGCGGTTTCGATGAACACTGAAGCTTTCTTT. This translates into CSVAVSMNTEAFF.

The rearrangement uses TRBV2 and TRBJ1-2; D gene ambiguous. Per the germline V gene, CDR1 is SNHLY and CDR2 is FYNNEI. This CDR3 is 13 amino acids long. V lost 0 bases and J lost 7, with 9 bases in between. Written as DNA, the CDR3 is TGTGCCAGCAGTGAAGCGACGGGAGTTGGCTACACCTTC. Translation: CASSEATGVGYTF.

The chain uses TRBV7-9 and TRBJ2-3; weak D call: TRBD2 (6 bases). The CDR3 spans 13 residues. The V and J ends lost 2 bases and 4 bases respectively, with 7 bases between them. Germline-derived CDR1 and CDR2 are SEHNR and FQNEAQ (reference sequence). The CDR3, as DNA: TGTGCCAGCAGCTTATGGGAGGCAGATACGCAGTATTTT. Its protein is CASSLWEADTQYF.

This clone was recorded once. This rearrangement joins TRBV10-2 to TRBJ2-7; D is ambiguous. Germline V gene data show CDR1 as WSHSY and CDR2 as SAAADI. With 2 bases removed from V and 5 bases from J, the gap between germline ends came to 4 bases. CDR3 length equals 11 residues. CDR3 in amino acids: CASSEQDEQYF. CDR3 DNA: TGCGCCAGCAGTGAGCAGGACGAGCAGTACTTC.

In its sample, this clone was seen a few times. This chain connects TRBV5-1 to TRBJ1-4, with a weak D call TRBD1 (6 bases). V lost 3 bases to trimming and J lost 3 bases, with 9 bases between them. Germline V lookup: CDR1 SGHRS, CDR2 YFSETQ. The CDR3 consists of 14 residues. In DNA, the CDR3 is TGCGCCAGCAGCTCGACAGGATCTAATGAAAAACTGTTTTTT. This codes for CASSSTGSNEKLFF.

This chain joins TRBV18 and TRBJ2-4; 9 bases agree with TRBD1. CDR1 is KGHSH, CDR2 LQKENI, per germline. The CDR3 loop spans 16 amino acids. The V gene end was trimmed by 2 bases and the J gene end by 4 bases; junction bases not matched to a gene: 6. The CDR3 reads CASSPEGTGRKNIQYF. The CDR3, as DNA: TGTGCCAGCTCACCAGAGGGGACAGGGAGGAAAAACATTCAGTACTTC.

The rearrangement joins TRBV15 to TRBJ1-1; maybe TRBD1 (5 bases). The V gene lost 5 bases and the J gene lost 5 bases, with 15 bases spanning the gap. This CDR3 is 14 amino acids long. CDR1 is LNHNV, CDR2 YYDKDF, per germline (reference sequence). CDR3 region: CATSWGTLGTEAFF. In nucleotides, the CDR3 is TGTGCCACCAGCTGGGGGACTCTTGGGACTGAAGCTTTCTTT.

The chain couples TRBV10-1 to TRBJ1-5; maybe TRBD1 (5 bases). V gave up 4 bases and J gave up 2 bases, with 12 bases separating them. CDR3 length equals 15 residues. The germline CDR1 and CDR2 sequences are WNHNN and SYGVQD (reference sequence). The CDR3 nucleotides are TGCGCCAGCAGTGTCGTCAGGGATGGCAATCAGCCCCAGCATTTT. Translation gives CASSVVRDGNQPQHF.

V gene TRBV5-1 combines with J gene TRBJ1-4; 8 nucleotides agree with TRBD1. Trimming removed 6 bases from V and 6 bases from J; junction bases left unmatched: 4. Germline values: CDR1 SGHRS, CDR2 YFSETQ. The CDR3 sequence is 13 residues long. CDR3 region: CASTRGLDEKLFF. The DNA for the CDR3 is TGCGCCAGCACCAGGGGGCTGGATGAAAAACTGTTTTTT.

CDR3 protein: CASSLAGGGPQETQYF. In DNA, the CDR3 is TGCGCCAGCAGCTTGGCGGGCGGGGGGCCTCAAGAGACCCAGTACTTC. This chain joins TRBV5-1 and TRBJ2-5; 8 bases agree with TRBD2. Trimming at V came to 0 bases and at J to 2 bases, leaving 6 bases not matched to a gene. Per the germline V gene, CDR1 is SGHRS and CDR2 is YFSETQ. This CDR3 region has 16 residues.

The rearrangement joins TRBV7-6 to TRBJ1-1; no clear D gene. Trimming took off 3 bases at V and 4 bases at J, with 15 bases between the two ends. Per the germline V gene, CDR1 is SGHVS and CDR2 is FNYEAQ. There are 15 residues in the CDR3. The CDR3 coding sequence is TGTGCCAGCAGCTTCGACTCCCTCGGAAGCACTGAAGCTTTCTTT. Protein sequence: CASSFDSLGSTEAFF.

The count of this clone is one. V and J are TRBV18 and TRBJ1-4, with D perhaps TRBD1 (5 bases). The germline gives CDR1 KGHSH, CDR2 LQKENI. V was trimmed by 3 bases and J by 2 bases, leaving 7 bases between them. This CDR3 has 14 residues. Written as DNA, the CDR3 is TGTGCCAGCTCACCCAGGGATACTAATGAAAAACTGTTTTTT. Translating it yields CASSPRDTNEKLFF.

The chain carries TRBV28 and TRBJ1-5; D remains ambiguous. Germline V lookup: CDR1 MDHEN, CDR2 SYDVKM. The CDR3 is 15 amino acids. V was shortened by 8 bases and J by 2 bases, with 16 bases between the two germline ends. The CDR3: CASLFAAPGNQPQHF. CDR3 DNA sequence: TGTGCCAGCCTCTTCGCGGCCCCTGGCAATCAGCCCCAGCATTTT.

J is TRBJ1-1 and V is TRBV19; D not certain. This CDR3 contains 14 residues. The V gene lost 7 bases and the J gene lost 1 base, with 13 bases spanning the gap. CDR1 is LNHDA, CDR2 SQIVND, per germline (reference sequence). The CDR3 is CASNGLRSNTEAFF. CDR3 DNA sequence: TGTGCCAGTAACGGGTTGCGGTCGAACACTGAAGCTTTCTTT.